Shown below are 5 T cell receptor beta chains from a single sample sequenced in a study of early T cells in non-severe SARS-CoV-2 infection (dated by TCRdb to the early 2020s). Receptor amplification or capture employed 5' RACE. The reads were generated on a NextSeq 500. TCRdb applied fastp at Q25 and MiXCR to the public reads, then kept only in-frame beta chains. When rows share a CDR3 protein, they turn into one entry using the most common DNA and genes. In this sample the table shows fewer than 100,000 distinct CDR3 sequences, 9% to 10% of which occur a single time. The ten largest make up around 4.6% of the sample. The material sequenced was whole blood. These receptors were obtained from an adult who was a healthcare worker with PCR-confirmed SARS-CoV-2 infection or an uninfected control (not recorded which).

This clonotype was counted at least ten times. The genes are TRBV6-2 or TRBV6-3 and TRBJ2-1, with TRBD2 matching 11 bases. The CDR3 length is 14 residues. Germline V CDR1 and CDR2: MNHEY, SVGEGT. J was trimmed by 9 bases and V by 6 bases; bases with no gene match: 7. CDR3 region: CASRLAGGHAEQFF. Here the CDR3 DNA reads TGTGCCAGCAGATTAGCGGGAGGGCATGCTGAGCAGTTCTTC.

This clonotype was detected ten times or more. The rearrangement uses TRBV12-3 or TRBV12-4 and TRBJ1-5; tentative D call: TRBD1 (6 bases). The CDR3 spans 17 residues. V was pared by 6 bases and J by 2 bases, with 20 bases between. CDR3: CASSSIGGPAGNQPQHF. The CDR3 DNA reads as TGTGCCAGCAGCTCCATAGGGGGACCGGCTGGCAATCAGCCCCAGCATTTT.

This clonotype was found many times. V and J are TRBV19 and TRBJ2-7, with 7 positions matching TRBD1. The CDR3 runs 14 residues. V dropped 5 bases and J dropped 0; count of bases not matched to a gene: 4. Germline CDR1 is LNHDA and CDR2 is SQIVND (reference sequence). DNA for the CDR3: TGTGCCAGTAGTGGTGGACAGGTCTCCTACGAGCAGTACTTC. It encodes CASSGGQVSYEQYF.

In this sample, this clonotype turned up many times. The gene calls are TRBV5-1 and TRBJ2-5, with 8 bases aligning to TRBD2. The V segment lost 0 bases and the J segment 5 bases; nucleotides outside the gene matches: 9. The CDR3 is made up of 16 amino acids. Germline V lookup: CDR1 SGHRS, CDR2 YFSETQ. The DNA for the CDR3 is TGCGCCAGCAGCTTGGAACCCCCGGGGGGGGCCGAGACCCAGTACTTC. Protein sequence: CASSLEPPGGAETQYF.

This clonotype has a count of ten or more. The chain recombines TRBV28 with TRBJ2-3; tentatively, D is TRBD1 or TRBD2 (5 bases each). CDR3 length: 15 residues. V lost 2 bases, J lost 2 bases, and 11 bases lay in between. Per the germline V gene, CDR1 is MDHEN and CDR2 is SYDVKM. CDR3 sequence: CASSLRGDHTDTQYF. The CDR3 DNA is TGTGCCAGCAGTTTACGAGGGGACCACACAGATACGCAGTATTTT.